The 28 T cell receptor beta chains below come from one sample, sequenced in a study of Tregs in tolerant kidney transplant recipients. Generated by immunoSEQ multiplex PCR, the TCRdb table keeps only in-frame clones and is missing some. Here the sample spans tens of thousands of clones, more than 85% being singletons. The sample was CD4+ T cells from blood, taken before the transplant. These receptors were taken from a human donor who received a combined kidney and bone marrow transplant.

This rearrangement joins TRBV5-6 to TRBJ2-5; 8 bases agree with TRBD1. The CDR3 is made up of 15 amino acids. V gave up 0 bases and J gave up 9 bases; unmatched junction bases: 10. The germline V gene encodes CDR1 SGHDT and CDR2 YYEEEE. DNA for the CDR3: TGTGCCAGCAGCTTGGGGACAGGGCGGCCCGGGTCCCAGTACTTC. The encoded protein is CASSLGTGRPGSQYF.

A remark on this clone: This specimen includes other DNA sequences encoding the same CDR3. V is TRBV5-4 and J is TRBJ1-6; D is undetermined. Looked up from germline, CDR1 is SGHNT and CDR2 is YYREEE (reference sequence). The CDR3 covers 15 residues. The ends were cut back, 3 bases at V and 6 bases at J, with 13 bases in the middle. The CDR3 sequence: CASSSTKELNSPLHF. The CDR3 DNA sequence: TGTGCCAGCAGCTCCACTAAGGAGCTTAATTCACCCCTCCACTTT.

V and J are TRBV19 and TRBJ1-5, with TRBD1 matching over 7 bases. Trimming removed 5 bases from V and 6 bases from J; junction bases left unmatched: 7. CDR1 and CDR2 from the germline V gene are LNHDA and SQIVND (reference sequence). The CDR3 length is 14 residues. The CDR3 DNA sequence: TGTGCCAGTAGTGTTGACAGGGCGGTTCAGCCCCAGCATTTT. Translating gives CASSVDRAVQPQHF. Combining the CDR3 with reference TRBV19 and TRBJ1-5 gives the whole variable domain DGGITQSPKYLFRKEGQNVTLSCEQNLNHDAMYWYRQDPGQGLRLIYYSQIVNDFQKGDIAEGYSVSREKKESFPLTVTSAQKNPTAFYLCASSVDRAVQPQHFGDGTRLSIL.

The CDR3 DNA reads as TGTGCCAGCAGCCCGACAGGACAGGGGGAAGGCTACACCTTC. As protein: CASSPTGQGEGYTF. The rearrangement links TRBV7-3 to TRBJ1-2; TRBD1 aligns across 10 bases. V lost 5 bases and J lost 8; bases outside the gene matches: 8. In germline, CDR1 is SGHTA, CDR2 FQGTGA. The CDR3 extends over 14 amino acids.

This clone has a single count. V is TRBV7-3 and J is TRBJ2-1; 8 bases fit TRBD1. The CDR3 is made up of 15 amino acids. Germline trimming cut 5 bases from V and 3 bases from J; bases unmatched to any gene: 6. The germline V gene has CDR1 SGHTA and CDR2 FQGTGA. The CDR3 is CASSPGQGNYNEQFF. The CDR3 DNA is TGTGCCAGCAGCCCCGGACAGGGAAACTACAATGAGCAGTTCTTC.

V is TRBV19 and J is TRBJ2-7, with D perhaps matching TRBD2 (5 bases). V lost 3 bases, J lost 1 base, and 13 bases lay in between. The CDR3 is made up of 15 amino acids. Germline lookup yields CDR1 LNHDA and CDR2 SQIVND (reference sequence). CDR3 sequence: CASSMSLGGSYEQYF. DNA for the CDR3: TGTGCCAGTAGTATGAGTCTTGGCGGGTCCTACGAGCAGTACTTC.

This chain connects TRBV19 to TRBJ2-2, with TRBD2 matching over 8 bases. Looked up from germline, CDR1 is LNHDA and CDR2 is SQIVND (reference sequence). The CDR3 totals 22 residues. V shed 3 bases and J 3 bases; nucleotides not matched to a gene: 24. The DNA for the CDR3 is TGTGCCAGTAGTATTTTGAAGTTGGGTTGGGATACTAGCGGTCATTACACCGGGGAGCTGTTTTTT. It specifies CASSILKLGWDTSGHYTGELFF.

The chain joins TRBV7-3 to TRBJ2-1; D possibly corresponds to TRBD2 (6 bases). Germline CDR1 SGHTA, CDR2 FQGTGA. This CDR3 spans 12 amino acids. Trimming took 5 bases from V and 10 from J, leaving 12 bases between them. CDR3: CASSQDSGEQFF. CDR3 in DNA: TGTGCCAGCAGCCAGGATAGCGGCGAGCAGTTCTTC. Filled out from reference TRBV7-3 and TRBJ2-1, the complete variable domain reads GAGVSQTPSNKVTEKGKYVELRCDPISGHTALYWYRQSLGQGPEFLIYFQGTGAADDSGLPNDRFFAVRPEGSVSTLKIQRTERGDSAVYLCASSQDSGEQFFGPGTRLTVL.

The chain is built from TRBV4-3 and TRBJ2-1; D not resolved. Trimming took 0 bases from V and 0 from J, leaving 9 bases between them. From germline, CDR1 is LGHNA and CDR2 YSLEER. This CDR3 contains 16 residues. CDR3 region: CASSQEAFPSYNEQFF. The CDR3 coding sequence is TGCGCCAGCAGCCAAGAAGCCTTCCCCTCCTACAATGAGCAGTTCTTC.

This chain links TRBV19 with TRBJ2-3; 9 nucleotides agree with TRBD1. This CDR3 has 15 residues. The V segment lost 4 bases and the J segment 3 bases; nucleotides outside the gene matches: 5. CDR1 LNHDA and CDR2 SQIVND come from the germline V gene (reference sequence). Here the CDR3 reads CASSTPDRGTDTQYF. The CDR3 region has the DNA TGTGCCAGTAGTACTCCCGACAGGGGGACAGATACGCAGTATTTT.

V usage is TRBV6-5 and J usage is TRBJ2-1; 7 nucleotides line up with TRBD2. The CDR3 is 14 amino acids. Germline assignment: CDR1 MNHEY and CDR2 SVGAGI. V was pared by 9 bases and J by 4 bases, with 9 bases of the junction left unmatched. The CDR3 DNA reads TGTGCCAGTCACGCACGGGGGGAGTACAATGAGCAGTTCTTC. Encoded protein: CASHARGEYNEQFF.

The rearrangement joins TRBV7-9 to TRBJ2-1; TRBD1 is a possible D gene (6 bases). Germline V gene data show CDR1 as SEHNR and CDR2 as FQNEAQ (reference sequence). With 5 bases removed from V and 5 bases from J, the gap between germline ends came to 13 bases. The CDR3 runs 14 residues. CDR3 amino acids: CASSPWGLHNEQFF. The CDR3 DNA reads TGTGCCAGCAGCCCCTGGGGGCTCCACAATGAGCAGTTCTTC.

The chain couples TRBV27 to TRBJ2-7, with 10 bases identical to TRBD1. Germline CDR1 is MNHEY and CDR2 is SMNVEV (reference sequence). The V and J ends lost 7 bases and 1 base, in that order; junction bases with no gene match: 1. There are 13 residues in the CDR3. Written as DNA, the CDR3 is TGTGCCAGCATGGGACAGGGGTCCTACGAGCAGTACTTC. The encoded protein is CASMGQGSYEQYF.

The V gene is TRBV7-2, the J gene TRBJ1-2; 10 bases are a match to TRBD1. Trimming removed 5 bases from V and 6 bases from J; junction bases left unmatched: 6. CDR3 length: 14 amino acids. The germline gives CDR1 SGHTA, CDR2 FQGNSA. The CDR3 is CASSPPTGGNGYTF. The CDR3 DNA sequence: TGTGCCAGCAGCCCGCCGACAGGGGGCAATGGCTACACCTTC.

The CDR3 DNA reads as TGCGCCAGCAGCCAGACTAGCGGGAGGTTGGATGAGCAGTTCTTC. Translation: CASSQTSGRLDEQFF. The chain recombines TRBV4-3 with TRBJ2-1; 13 bases are a match to TRBD2. Germline V gives CDR1 LGHNA, CDR2 YSLEER. The CDR3 sequence is 15 residues long. Trimming took 3 bases from V and 8 from J; bases not matched to a gene: 4.

This clone was counted once. The chain joins TRBV5-1 to TRBJ1-2; tentatively, D is TRBD1 (6 bases). Trimming pared 3 bases from V and 4 bases from J, leaving 16 bases between. The germline gives CDR1 SGHRS, CDR2 YFSETQ. The CDR3 is 15 residues long. The CDR3 loop is CASSSATGFIYGYTF. CDR3 bases: TGCGCCAGCAGCTCGGCGACAGGATTTATCTATGGCTACACCTTC.

V and J are TRBV7-3 and TRBJ2-1; D gene uncertain. The CDR3 is 13 amino acids. The germline V and J ends were trimmed by 5 bases and 6 bases, with 11 bases remaining between them. Germline values: CDR1 SGHTA, CDR2 FQGTGA. The CDR3 DNA is TGTGCCAGCAGCGGCAACAGAGCCAATGAGCAGTTCTTC. Amino acids: CASSGNRANEQFF.

The CDR3 DNA is TGTGCCAGCAGCTCAGTAGGAGTCTACACAGATACGCAGTATTTT. Its protein is CASSSVGVYTDTQYF. This sequence joins TRBV7-2 and TRBJ2-3; no clear D. Germline V lookup: CDR1 SGHTA, CDR2 FQGNSA. V lost 4 bases and J lost 2, with 13 bases in between. CDR3 length: 15 amino acids.

The V and J genes are TRBV6-5 and TRBJ2-1; TRBD1 is a possible D gene (6 bases). The CDR3 contains 15 residues. Germline lookup yields CDR1 MNHEY and CDR2 SVGAGI. V gave up 8 bases and J gave up 7 bases, with 21 bases separating them. The CDR3 region is CASLGAGAKKNEQFF. As DNA, the CDR3 is TGTGCCAGCCTGGGGGCAGGGGCGAAAAAGAATGAGCAGTTCTTC.

This chain links TRBV28 with TRBJ2-6, with TRBD1 identical over 8 bases. The V gene's germline CDR1 is MDHEN and CDR2 SYDVKM. Trimming removed 6 bases from V and 1 base from J; junction bases left unmatched: 5. The CDR3 covers 16 residues. The CDR3 nucleotides read TGTGCCAGCAGGCGCTACAGGGGGTCTGGGGCCAACGTCCTGACTTTC. This codes for CASRRYRGSGANVLTF. The whole variable domain, remainder taken from reference TRBV28 and TRBJ2-6, is DVKVTQSSRYLVKRTGEKVFLECVQDMDHENMFWYRQDPGLGLRLIYFSYDVKMKEKGDIPEGYSVSREKKERFSLILESASTNQTSMYLCASRRYRGSGANVLTFGAGSRLTVL.

The chain employs TRBV11-2 and TRBJ1-1; 7 nucleotides match TRBD1. Germline CDR1 SGHAT, CDR2 FQNNGV. CDR3 length equals 17 residues. The J segment lost 0 bases and the V segment lost 2 bases, leaving 9 bases of the junction unmatched. The CDR3 sequence is CASSLSRGTRVNTEAFF. For the CDR3, the DNA is TGTGCCAGCAGCTTAAGCAGGGGGACCCGTGTGAACACTGAAGCTTTCTTT. Drawing the rest from reference TRBV11-2 and TRBJ1-1, the complete variable domain is EAGVAQSPRYKIIEKRQSVAFWCNPISGHATLYWYQQILGQGPKLLIQFQNNGVVDDSQLPKDRFSAERLKGVDSTLKIQPAKLEDSAVYLCASSLSRGTRVNTEAFFGQGTRLTVV.

V gene TRBV12-5 combines with J gene TRBJ2-5; D is perhaps TRBD2 (5 bases). The CDR3 runs to 14 residues. The V and J ends lost 1 base and 7 bases respectively, with 13 bases between them. Germline V gives CDR1 LGHNT, CDR2 FRNRAP. The CDR3 region has the DNA TGTGCTAGTGGTTTGGACGGGATAGAGGGGACCCAGTACTTC. It codes for CASGLDGIEGTQYF.

The V and J genes are TRBV4-2 and TRBJ2-5; tentatively, D is TRBD2 (6 bases). CDR3 length equals 20 residues. Germline CDR1 LGHNA, CDR2 YNFKEQ. Between the trimmed V and J ends, which lost 1 base and 0 bases, there was a span of 24 bases. The CDR3 protein is CASSQVLEGGSGTYQETQYF. The CDR3 bases are TGTGCCAGCAGCCAAGTTCTAGAGGGAGGAAGCGGCACGTACCAAGAGACCCAGTACTTC.

V and J are TRBV18 and TRBJ2-1; 9 bases are a match to TRBD2. The trim removed 2 bases at V and 9 bases at J, leaving 11 bases unmatched. The CDR3 has 16 amino acids. Germline V gene sequence: CDR1 KGHSH, CDR2 LQKENI. The CDR3, as DNA: TGTGCCAGCTCACCAAATTTGAAGCGGGGGGTGGTTGAGCAGTTCTTC. Protein sequence: CASSPNLKRGVVEQFF.

The DNA of the CDR3 is TGTGCCAGCAGCCCGACATCCGCTAACTATGGCTACACCTTC. Protein: CASSPTSANYGYTF. The J gene is TRBJ1-2, the V gene TRBV7-9; D ambiguous. V was cut by 5 bases and J by 0 bases, with 10 bases left in between. Germline CDR1 SEHNR, CDR2 FQNEAQ (reference sequence). This CDR3 region has 14 residues.

The rearrangement uses TRBV7-9 and TRBJ1-2; TRBD1 aligns across 10 bases. Germline V lookup: CDR1 SEHNR, CDR2 FQNEAQ (reference sequence). This CDR3 spans 16 amino acids. The trim removed 2 bases at V and 7 bases at J, leaving 10 bases unmatched. The chain's CDR3 is CASSLTGPTGGGGYTF. The DNA of the CDR3 is TGTGCCAGCAGCTTAACTGGACCGACAGGGGGCGGTGGCTACACCTTC.

This sequence joins TRBV10-3 and TRBJ2-5; 9 nucleotides align to TRBD2. Trimming at V came to 2 bases and at J to 3 bases, leaving 10 bases not matched to a gene. This CDR3 has 17 amino acids. Germline CDR1 is ENHRY and CDR2 is SYGVKD. The CDR3 loop is CAISERGAGGREETQYF. CDR3 coding DNA: TGTGCCATCAGTGAGCGCGGAGCGGGGGGCCGGGAAGAGACCCAGTACTTC.

This clone was counted once. The chain carries TRBV9 and TRBJ2-2, with TRBD2 matching over 7 bases. This CDR3 is 15 amino acids long. The trim removed 0 bases at V and 7 bases at J, leaving 6 bases unmatched. Germline V gives CDR1 SGDLS, CDR2 YYNGEE. The CDR3: CASSVDTSVYGELFF. CDR3 DNA: TGTGCCAGCAGCGTAGATACTAGCGTTTACGGGGAGCTGTTTTTT.